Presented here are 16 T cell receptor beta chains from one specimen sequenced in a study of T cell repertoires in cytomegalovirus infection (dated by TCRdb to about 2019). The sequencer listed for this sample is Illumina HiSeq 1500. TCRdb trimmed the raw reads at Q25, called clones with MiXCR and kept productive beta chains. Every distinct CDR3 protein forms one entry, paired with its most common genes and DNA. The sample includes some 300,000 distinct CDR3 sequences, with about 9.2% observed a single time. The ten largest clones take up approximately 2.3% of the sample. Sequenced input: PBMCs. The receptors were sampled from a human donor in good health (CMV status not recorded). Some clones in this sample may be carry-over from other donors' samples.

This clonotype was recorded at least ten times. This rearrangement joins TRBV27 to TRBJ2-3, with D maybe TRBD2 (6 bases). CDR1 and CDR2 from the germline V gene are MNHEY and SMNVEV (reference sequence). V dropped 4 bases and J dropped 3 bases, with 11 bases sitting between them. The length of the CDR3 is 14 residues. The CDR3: CASSSSGRTDTQYF. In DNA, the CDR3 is TGTGCCAGCAGTTCCTCTGGGAGGACAGATACGCAGTATTTT.

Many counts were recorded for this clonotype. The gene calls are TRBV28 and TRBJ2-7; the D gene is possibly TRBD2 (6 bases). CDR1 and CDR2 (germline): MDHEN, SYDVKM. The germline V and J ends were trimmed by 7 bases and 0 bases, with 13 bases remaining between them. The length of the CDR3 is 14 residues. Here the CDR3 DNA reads TGTGCCAGCACTCCGGGAGATAGCTCCTACGAGCAGTACGTC. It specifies CASTPGDSSYEQYV.

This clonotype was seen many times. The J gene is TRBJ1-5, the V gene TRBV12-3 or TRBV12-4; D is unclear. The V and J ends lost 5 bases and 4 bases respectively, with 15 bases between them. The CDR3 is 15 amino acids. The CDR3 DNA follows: TGTGCCAGCAGTCCACTTACAGACGGGAATCAGCCCCAGCATTTT. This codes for CASSPLTDGNQPQHF.

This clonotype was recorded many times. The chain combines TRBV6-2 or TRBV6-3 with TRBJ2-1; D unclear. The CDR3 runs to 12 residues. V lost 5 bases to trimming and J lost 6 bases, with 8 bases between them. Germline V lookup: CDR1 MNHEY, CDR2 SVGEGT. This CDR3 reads CASSPPSNEQFF. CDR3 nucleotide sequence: TGTGCCAGCAGTCCCCCGAGCAATGAGCAGTTCTTC.

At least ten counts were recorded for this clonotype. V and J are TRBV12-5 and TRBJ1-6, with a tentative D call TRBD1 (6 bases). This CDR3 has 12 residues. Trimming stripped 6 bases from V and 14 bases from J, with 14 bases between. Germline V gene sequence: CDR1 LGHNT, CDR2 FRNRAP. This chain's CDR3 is CASGNPGQSLHF. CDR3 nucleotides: TGTGCTAGTGGGAATCCGGGACAATCCCTCCACTTT.

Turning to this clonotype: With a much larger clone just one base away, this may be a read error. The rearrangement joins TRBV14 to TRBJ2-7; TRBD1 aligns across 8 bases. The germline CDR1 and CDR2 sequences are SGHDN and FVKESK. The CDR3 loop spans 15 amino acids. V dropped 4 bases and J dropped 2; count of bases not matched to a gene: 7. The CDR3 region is CASSPGQDNPYEQYV. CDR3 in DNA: TGTGCCAGCAGCCCGGGACAGGACAACCCCTACGAGCAGTACGTC.

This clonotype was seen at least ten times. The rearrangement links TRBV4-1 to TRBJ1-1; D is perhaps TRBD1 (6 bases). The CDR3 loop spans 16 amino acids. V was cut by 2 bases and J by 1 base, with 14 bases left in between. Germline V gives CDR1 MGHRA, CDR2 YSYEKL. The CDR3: CASSQFRGAGNTEAFF. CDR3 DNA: TGCGCCAGCAGCCAATTCCGGGGGGCTGGGAACACTGAAGCTTTCTTT.

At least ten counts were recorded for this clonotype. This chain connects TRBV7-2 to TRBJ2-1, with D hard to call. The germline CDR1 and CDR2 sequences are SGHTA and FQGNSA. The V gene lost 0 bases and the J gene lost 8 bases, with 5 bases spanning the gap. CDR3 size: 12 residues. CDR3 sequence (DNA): TGTGCCAGCAGCTTAGCCGGGTATGAGCAGTTCTTC. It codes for CASSLAGYEQFF.

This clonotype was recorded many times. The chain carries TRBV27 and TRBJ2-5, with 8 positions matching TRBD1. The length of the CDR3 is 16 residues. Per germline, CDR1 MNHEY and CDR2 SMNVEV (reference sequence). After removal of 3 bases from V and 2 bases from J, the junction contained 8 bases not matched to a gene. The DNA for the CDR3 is TGTGCCAGCAGTTTGGGGACAGGCGGAGGACAAGAGACCCAGTACTTC. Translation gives CASSLGTGGGQETQYF.

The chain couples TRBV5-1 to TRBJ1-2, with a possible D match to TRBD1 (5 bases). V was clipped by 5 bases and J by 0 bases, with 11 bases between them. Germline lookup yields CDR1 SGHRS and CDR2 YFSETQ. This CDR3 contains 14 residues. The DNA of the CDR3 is TGCGCCAGCAGACGGGACGGACCTAACTATGGCTACACCTTC. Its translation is CASRRDGPNYGYTF.

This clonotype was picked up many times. CDR3 nucleotides: TGCAGTGCTAGAGATTGGGGTCAGGGGGATAGCACTGAAGCTTTCTTT. Protein product: CSARDWGQGDSTEAFF. The chain is built from TRBV20-1 and TRBJ1-1; 7 nucleotides align to TRBD1. Germline CDR1 reads DFQATT; CDR2 reads SNEGSKA (reference sequence). There are 16 residues in the CDR3. Trimming removed 0 bases from V and 4 bases from J; junction bases left unmatched: 11.

The CDR3 sequence is CASSYGQKETQYF. As DNA, the CDR3 is TGTGCCAGCAGTTACGGACAGAAAGAGACCCAGTACTTC. The chain joins TRBV6-6 to TRBJ2-5, with D tentatively TRBD1 (6 bases). V was cut by 2 bases and J by 3 bases, with 7 bases left in between. CDR3 size: 13 residues. The germline CDR1 and CDR2 sequences are MNHNY and SVGAGI (reference sequence).

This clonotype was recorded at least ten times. In nucleotides, the CDR3 is TGTGCCAGCAGCTTTCGGCGACAGGGGTATGATGGTGACACTGAAGCTTTCTTT. Amino acids: CASSFRRQGYDGDTEAFF. The chain has TRBV5-6 and TRBJ1-1; 8 bases map to TRBD1. Germline loops: CDR1 SGHDT, CDR2 YYEEEE. CDR3 length: 18 amino acids. With V trimmed by 2 bases and J by 3 bases, 15 bases remained unmatched. Drawing the rest from reference TRBV5-6 and TRBJ1-1, the complete variable domain is DAGVTQSPTHLIKTRGQQVTLRCSPKSGHDTVSWYQQALGQGPQFIFQYYEEEERQRGNFPDRFSGHQFPNYSSELNVNALLLGDSALYLCASSFRRQGYDGDTEAFFGQGTRLTVV.

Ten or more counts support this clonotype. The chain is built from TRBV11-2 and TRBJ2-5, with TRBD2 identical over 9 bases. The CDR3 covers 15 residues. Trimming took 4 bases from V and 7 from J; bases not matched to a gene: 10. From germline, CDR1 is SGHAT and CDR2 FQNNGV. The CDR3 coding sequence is TGTGCCAGCAGCTCACAGCGGGGGGCTTACCGGACCCAGTACTTC. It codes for CASSSQRGAYRTQYF.

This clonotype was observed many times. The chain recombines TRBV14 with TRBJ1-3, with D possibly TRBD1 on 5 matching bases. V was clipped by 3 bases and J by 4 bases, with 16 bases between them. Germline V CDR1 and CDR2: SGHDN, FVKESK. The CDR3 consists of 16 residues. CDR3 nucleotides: TGTGCCAGCAGCCAGTTCACAGGATACCCAGGAAACACCATATATTTT. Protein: CASSQFTGYPGNTIYF. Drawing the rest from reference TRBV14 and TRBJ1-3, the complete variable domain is EAGVTQFPSHSVIEKGQTVTLRCDPISGHDNLYWYRRVMGKEIKFLLHFVKESKQDESGMPNNRFLAERTGGTYSTLKVQPAELEDSGVYFCASSQFTGYPGNTIYFGEGSWLTVV.

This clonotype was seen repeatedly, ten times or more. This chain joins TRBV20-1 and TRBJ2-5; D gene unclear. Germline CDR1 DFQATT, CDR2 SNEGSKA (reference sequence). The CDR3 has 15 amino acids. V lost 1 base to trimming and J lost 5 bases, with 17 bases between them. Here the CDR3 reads CSARGSPGAKETQYF. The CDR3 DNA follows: TGCAGTGCTAGAGGCTCCCCAGGCGCAAAGGAGACCCAGTACTTC.